This T cell receptor (beta chain) was obtained from a study of CXCR3-negative and CXCR3-positive naive CD8 T cells. Notes on the study in general: The study found comparably high diversity in both naive subsets and much lower diversity in memory CD8+ cells.

On this clonotype itself: Its antigen remains unidentified.

Researchers prepared the TRB cDNA libraries using 5' RACE with UMI labels. TCRdb reprocessed the 5' RACE reads; each CDR3 protein has one entry and no DNA is given. Across 8,500 to 10,000 distinct CDR3 sequences, the top ten clones capture around 2% of the sample. Sequencing was carried out using naive CXCR3- CD8+ T cells from blood. Subset of the sample: CD45RO-CCR7+CD27+CD95- naive CD8+ T cells lacking CXCR3 (TNR3-). The TCR sequence derives from a human donor in good health. Some clones in this sample may be carry-over from other donors' samples.

CDR3 amino acids: CSVAGMENTEAFF. The V call is TRBV29-1, the J call TRBJ1-1. The CDR3 loop spans 13 amino acids. The germline gives CDR1 SQVTM, CDR2 ANQGSEA.